This T cell receptor (beta chain) stems from a study of CD8 T cells in ankylosing spondylitis. A single record per CDR3 protein comes from TCRdb applying MiXCR to the 5' RACE reads. The table lists about 540,000 distinct CDR3 sequences, over 9.5% of them singletons. V gave up 6 bases and J gave up 6 bases; unmatched junction bases: 4. CDR3 length: 12 residues. Germline lookup yields CDR1 DFQATT and CDR2 SNEGSKA (reference sequence). Notes on the study in general: In the blood and synovial fluid of reactive arthritis, some motif variants had been previously reported. Made up of under ten highly homologous variants, a TCR beta motif appeared characteristic of ankylosing spondylitis blood. Clones linked to disease were reported to show significant enrichment in matched ankylosing spondylitis synovial fluid.

This clonotype was observed many times. The antigen remains undetermined. This rearrangement joins TRBV20-1 to TRBJ2-1; 8 bases map to TRBD2. Source material: blood, either unsorted or a sorted T cell fraction (not recorded which). This TCR derives from a male donor with ankylosing spondylitis. CDR3 loop: CSARGGGNEQFF. CDR3 sequence (DNA): TGCAGTGCCCGGGGGGGGGGCAATGAGCAGTTCTTC.